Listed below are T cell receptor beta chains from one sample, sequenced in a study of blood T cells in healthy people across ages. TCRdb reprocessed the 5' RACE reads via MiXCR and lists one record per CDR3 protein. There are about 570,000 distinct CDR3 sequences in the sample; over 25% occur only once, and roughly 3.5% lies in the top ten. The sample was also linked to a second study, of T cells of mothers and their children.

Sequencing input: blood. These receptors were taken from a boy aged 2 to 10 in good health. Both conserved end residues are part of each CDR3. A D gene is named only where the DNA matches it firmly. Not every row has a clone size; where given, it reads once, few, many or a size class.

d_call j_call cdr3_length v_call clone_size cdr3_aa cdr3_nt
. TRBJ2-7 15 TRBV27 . CASGSRDSFWSEQYF TGTGCCAGCGGTTCAAGGGACTCCTTCTGGTCCGAGCAGTACTTC
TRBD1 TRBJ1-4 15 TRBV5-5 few CASSRPGTDNEKLFF TGTGCCAGCAGCCGACCGGGGACAGATAATGAAAAACTGTTTTTT
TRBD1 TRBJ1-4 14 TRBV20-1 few CSARVRQGREKLFF TGCAGTGCTAGAGTGCGACAGGGACGGGAAAAACTGTTTTTT
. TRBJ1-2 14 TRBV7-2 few CASLRGGNNYGYTF TGTGCCAGCCTCCGGGGCGGGAATAACTATGGCTACACCTTC
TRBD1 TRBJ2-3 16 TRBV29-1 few CSVEVMAGGRTDTQYF TGCAGCGTTGAAGTCATGGCAGGGGGCCGCACAGATACGCAGTATTTT
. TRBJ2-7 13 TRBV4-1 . CASSQDPEYEQYF TGCGCCAGCAGCCAAGATCCCGAGTACGAGCAGTACTTC
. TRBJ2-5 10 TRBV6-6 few CASGEKTQYF TGTGCCAGCGGAGAGAAGACCCAGTACTTC
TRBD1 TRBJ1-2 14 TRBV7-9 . CASSLTRDRGTSAF TGTGCCAGCAGCTTGACGAGGGACAGGGGAACTTCGGCCTTC
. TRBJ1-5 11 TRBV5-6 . CASSWGQPQHF TGTGCCAGCAGCTGGGGACAGCCCCAGCATTTT
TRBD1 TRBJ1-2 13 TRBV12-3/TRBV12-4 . CASSSGTGGGYTF TGTGCCAGCAGTTCCGGGACAGGGGGGGGCTACACCTTC
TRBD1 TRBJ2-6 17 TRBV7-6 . CASSQQGALSGANVLTF TGTGCCAGCAGCCAACAGGGGGCCCTCTCTGGGGCCAACGTCCTGACTTTC
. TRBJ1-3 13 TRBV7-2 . CASSIGGGNTIYF TGTGCCAGCAGCATTGGGGGGGGAAACACCATATATTTT
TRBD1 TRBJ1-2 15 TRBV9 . CASSAPEGGGVGYTF TGTGCCAGCAGCGCACCCGAGGGAGGGGGCGTTGGCTACACCTTC
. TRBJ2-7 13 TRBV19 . CASSLDQRYEQYF TGTGCCAGTAGTTTGGATCAGCGGTACGAGCAGTACTTC
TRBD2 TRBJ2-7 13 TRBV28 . CASRGGTTLEQYF TGTGCCAGCAGGGGTGGGACTACCCTCGAGCAGTACTTC
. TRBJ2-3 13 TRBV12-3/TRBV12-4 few CASNQDGGDTQYF TGTGCCAGCAATCAAGACGGGGGCGATACGCAGTATTTT
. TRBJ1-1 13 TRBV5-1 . CASSLGGNREAFF TGCGCCAGCAGCTTGGGAGGTAACCGCGAAGCTTTCTTT
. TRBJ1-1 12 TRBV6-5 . CASSAVDTEAFF TGTGCCAGCAGCGCGGTGGACACTGAAGCTTTCTTT
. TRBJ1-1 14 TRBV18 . CASSKTGRGTEAFF TGTGCCAGCTCTAAAACAGGGCGTGGCACTGAAGCTTTCTTT
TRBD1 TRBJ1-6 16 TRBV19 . CASSTAGTGVNSPLHF TGTGCCAGTAGTACCGCCGGGACAGGGGTTAACTCACCCCTCCACTTT
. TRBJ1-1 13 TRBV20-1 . CSATGPLETEAFF TGCAGTGCAACGGGCCCTTTGGAGACTGAAGCTTTCTTT
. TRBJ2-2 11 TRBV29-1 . CSVDTTGELFF TGCAGCGTTGACACCACCGGGGAGCTGTTTTTT
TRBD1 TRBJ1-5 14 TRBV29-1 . CSVSGQVGNQPQHF TGCAGCGTGTCAGGACAGGTCGGCAATCAGCCCCAGCATTTT
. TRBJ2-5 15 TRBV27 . CASSSSGNSQETQYF TGTGCCAGCAGTTCGTCCGGGAACAGCCAAGAGACCCAGTACTTC
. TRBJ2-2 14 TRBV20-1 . CSARDNGLTGELFF TGCAGTGCTAGAGATAACGGGCTCACCGGGGAGCTGTTTTTT
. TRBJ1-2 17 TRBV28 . CASSLFKVPITNYGYPF TGTGCCAGCAGTTTATTTAAAGTCCCTATTACTAACTATGGCTACCCCTTC
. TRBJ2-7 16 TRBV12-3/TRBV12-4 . CASSFEGGMGSYEQYF TGTGCCAGCAGTTTCGAGGGGGGCATGGGCTCCTACGAGCAGTACTTC
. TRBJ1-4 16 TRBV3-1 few CASSQVRTVGAGGLFF TGTGCCAGCAGCCAAGTTCGGACAGTCGGGGCTGGGGGGCTGTTTTTT
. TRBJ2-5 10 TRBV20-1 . CSAMGETQYF TGCAGTGCTATGGGAGAGACCCAGTACTTC
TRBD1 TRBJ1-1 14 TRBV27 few CASRPWDRYTEAFF TGTGCCAGCAGACCCTGGGACAGATACACTGAAGCTTTCTTT
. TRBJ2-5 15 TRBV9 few CASSRTGIRGETQYF TGTGCCAGCAGCCGTACAGGGATCAGGGGAGAGACCCAGTACTTC
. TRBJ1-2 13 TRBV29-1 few CSVPTGRFSGYTF TGCAGCGTTCCAACAGGGAGGTTTTCTGGCTACACCTTC
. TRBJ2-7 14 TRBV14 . CASRMDSSLYEQYF TGTGCCAGCAGAATGGACAGCAGCCTCTACGAGCAGTACTTC
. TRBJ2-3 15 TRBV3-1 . CASSVSQGITDTQYF TGTGCCAGCAGCGTCTCACAGGGAATCACAGATACGCAGTATTTT
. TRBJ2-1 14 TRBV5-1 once CASSFDTTYNEQFF TGCGCCAGCAGCTTTGACACCACCTACAATGAGCAGTTCTTC
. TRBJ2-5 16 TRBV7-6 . CASSLALSGHQETQYF TGTGCCAGCAGCTTAGCGCTAAGCGGGCACCAAGAGACCCAGTACTTC
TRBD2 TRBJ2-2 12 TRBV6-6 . CATLAGTGELFF TGTGCCACCCTAGCGGGGACCGGGGAGCTGTTTTTT
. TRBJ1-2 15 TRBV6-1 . CASREFNGLNYGYTF TGTGCCAGCAGGGAATTCAACGGACTTAACTATGGCTACACCTTC
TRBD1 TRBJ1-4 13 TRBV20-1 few CSASGTGVEKLFF TGCAGTGCTAGCGGGACAGGGGTCGAAAAACTGTTTTTT
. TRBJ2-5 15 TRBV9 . CASSVEVGRGETQYF TGTGCCAGCAGCGTAGAAGTGGGGCGCGGGGAGACCCAGTACTTC
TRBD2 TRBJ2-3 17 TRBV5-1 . CASSLDSLAASTDTQYF TGCGCCAGCAGCTTGGATTCACTAGCGGCTAGCACAGATACGCAGTATTTT
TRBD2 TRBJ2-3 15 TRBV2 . CASKKLAAVTDTQYF TGTGCCAGCAAAAAACTAGCGGCGGTCACAGATACGCAGTATTTT
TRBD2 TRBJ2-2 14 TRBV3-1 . CASSGGRAPGELFF TGTGCCAGCTCGGGCGGGAGGGCACCCGGGGAGCTGTTTTTT
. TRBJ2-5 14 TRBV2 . CASSEPGWDETQYF TGTGCCAGCAGTGAACCAGGATGGGATGAGACCCAGTACTTC
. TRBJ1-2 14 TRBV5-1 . CASSLDWQGYGYTF TGCGCCAGCAGCTTGGACTGGCAGGGCTATGGCTACACCTTC
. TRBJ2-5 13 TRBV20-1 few CSARDNGEETQYF TGCAGTGCTAGAGATAATGGAGAAGAGACCCAGTACTTC
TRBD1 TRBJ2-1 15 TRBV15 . CATSGPGQGANEQFF TGTGCCACCAGCGGGCCGGGACAGGGGGCAAATGAGCAGTTCTTC
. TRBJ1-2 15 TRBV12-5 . CASGLVPGGNYGYTF TGTGCTAGTGGTTTGGTACCTGGCGGCAACTATGGCTACACCTTC
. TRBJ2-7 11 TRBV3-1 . CASSHRHEQYF TGTGCCAGCAGCCACCGTCACGAGCAGTACTTC
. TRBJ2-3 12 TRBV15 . CATSTVTDTQYF TGTGCCACCAGCACGGTCACAGATACGCAGTATTTT
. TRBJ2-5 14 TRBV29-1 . CSVEDPRGQETQYF TGCAGCGTTGAAGATCCCAGGGGACAAGAGACCCAGTACTTC
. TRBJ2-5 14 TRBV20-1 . CSAAFIATQETQYF TGCAGTGCTGCCTTCATAGCGACCCAAGAGACCCAGTACTTC
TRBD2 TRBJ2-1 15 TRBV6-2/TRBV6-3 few CASRLGLAGSNEQFF TGTGCCAGCAGGTTGGGACTAGCGGGATCCAATGAGCAGTTCTTC
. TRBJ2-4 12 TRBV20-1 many CSAWDGGNIQYF TGCAGTGCGTGGGACGGGGGAAACATTCAGTACTTC
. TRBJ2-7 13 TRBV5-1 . CASSFDHNYEQYF TGCGCCAGCAGCTTTGACCACAACTACGAGCAGTACTTC
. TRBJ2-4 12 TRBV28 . CASKSAKNIQYF TGTGCCAGCAAGTCGGCCAAAAACATTCAGTACTTC
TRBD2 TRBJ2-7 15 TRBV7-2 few CASSFSGGAVYEQYF TGTGCCAGCAGCTTTAGCGGGGGGGCCGTCTACGAGCAGTACTTC
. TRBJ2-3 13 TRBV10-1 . CASSESLADTQYF TGCGCCAGCAGTGAGTCGTTGGCAGATACGCAGTATTTT
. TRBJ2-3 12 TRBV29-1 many CSVEKKADTQYF TGCAGCGTCGAAAAGAAGGCAGATACGCAGTATTTT
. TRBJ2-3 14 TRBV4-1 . CASSQGQGGDTQYF TGCGCCAGCAGCCAAGGGCAGGGAGGAGATACGCAGTATTTT